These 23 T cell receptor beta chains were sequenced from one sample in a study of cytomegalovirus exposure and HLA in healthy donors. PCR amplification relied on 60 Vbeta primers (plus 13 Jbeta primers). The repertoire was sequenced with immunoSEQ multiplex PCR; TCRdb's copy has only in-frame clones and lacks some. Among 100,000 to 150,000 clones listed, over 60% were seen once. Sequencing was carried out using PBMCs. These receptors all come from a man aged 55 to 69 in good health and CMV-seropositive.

This CDR3 reads CASSLDGGEETQYF. In DNA form, the CDR3 reads TGTGCCAGCAGCTTGGATGGGGGGGAAGAGACCCAGTACTTC. This sequence joins TRBV5-4 and TRBJ2-5; 7 positions match TRBD2. V was pared by 0 bases and J by 3 bases, with 2 bases of the junction left unmatched. This CDR3 has 14 residues. Looked up from germline, CDR1 is SGHNT and CDR2 is YYREEE (reference sequence).

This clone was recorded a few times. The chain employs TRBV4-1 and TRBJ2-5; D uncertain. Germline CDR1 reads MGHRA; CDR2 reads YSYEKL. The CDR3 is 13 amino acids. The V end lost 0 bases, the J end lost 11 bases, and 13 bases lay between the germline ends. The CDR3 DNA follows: TGCGCCAGCAGCCAAGAAACGATTTCGGAGCAGTACTTC. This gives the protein CASSQETISEQYF.

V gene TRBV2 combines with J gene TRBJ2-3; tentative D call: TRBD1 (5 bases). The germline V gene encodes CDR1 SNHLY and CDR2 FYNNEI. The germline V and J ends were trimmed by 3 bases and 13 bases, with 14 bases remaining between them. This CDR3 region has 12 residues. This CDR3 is CASSERTTWEYF. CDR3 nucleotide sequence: TGTGCCAGCAGTGAGAGGACAACCTGGGAGTATTTT.

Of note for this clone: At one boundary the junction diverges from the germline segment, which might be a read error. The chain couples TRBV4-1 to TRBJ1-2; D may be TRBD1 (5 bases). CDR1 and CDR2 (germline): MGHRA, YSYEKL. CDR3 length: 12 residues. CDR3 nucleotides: TGCGCCAGCAGTCAAGCCGGGGGAGGCTACACCTTC. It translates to CASSQAGGGYTF.

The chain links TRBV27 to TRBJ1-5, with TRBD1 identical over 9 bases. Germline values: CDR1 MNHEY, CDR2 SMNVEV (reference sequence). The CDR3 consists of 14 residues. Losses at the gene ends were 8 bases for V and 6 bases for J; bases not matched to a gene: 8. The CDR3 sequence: CASRGTGSGQPQHF. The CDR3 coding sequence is TGTGCCAGCCGCGGGACAGGGTCGGGTCAGCCCCAGCATTTT.

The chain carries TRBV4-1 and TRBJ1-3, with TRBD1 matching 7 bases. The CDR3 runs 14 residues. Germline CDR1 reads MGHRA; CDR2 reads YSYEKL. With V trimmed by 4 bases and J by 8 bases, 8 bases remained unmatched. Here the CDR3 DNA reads TGCGCCAGCAGCCCATCGACAGGGTTACACACCATATATTTT. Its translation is CASSPSTGLHTIYF.

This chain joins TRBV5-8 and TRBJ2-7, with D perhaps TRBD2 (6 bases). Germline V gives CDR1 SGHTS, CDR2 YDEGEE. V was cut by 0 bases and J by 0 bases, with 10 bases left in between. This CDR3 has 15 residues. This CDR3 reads CASSLGQRVSYEQYF. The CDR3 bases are TGTGCCAGCAGCTTGGGACAGCGGGTCTCCTACGAGCAGTACTTC.

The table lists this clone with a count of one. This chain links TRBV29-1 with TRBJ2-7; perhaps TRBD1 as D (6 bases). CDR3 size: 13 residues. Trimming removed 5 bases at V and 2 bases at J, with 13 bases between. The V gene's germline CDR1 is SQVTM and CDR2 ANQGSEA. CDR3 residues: CSVKDSNAYEQYF. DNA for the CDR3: TGCAGCGTTAAGGACAGTAACGCCTACGAGCAGTACTTC.

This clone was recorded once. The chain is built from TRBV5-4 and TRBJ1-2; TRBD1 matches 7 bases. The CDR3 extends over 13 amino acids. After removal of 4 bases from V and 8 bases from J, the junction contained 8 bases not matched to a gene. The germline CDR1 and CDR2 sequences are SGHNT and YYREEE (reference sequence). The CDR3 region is CASSVTQGEGYTF. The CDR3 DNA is TGTGCCAGCAGCGTGACCCAGGGGGAGGGCTACACCTTC.

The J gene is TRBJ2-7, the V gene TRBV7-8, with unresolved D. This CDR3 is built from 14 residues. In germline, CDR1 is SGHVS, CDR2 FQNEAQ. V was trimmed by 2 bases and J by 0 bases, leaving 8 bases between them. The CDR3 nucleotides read TGTGCCAGCAGCTTATTAACGGGCTCCTACGAGCAGTACTTC. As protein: CASSLLTGSYEQYF. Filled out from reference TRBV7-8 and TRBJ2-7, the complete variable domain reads GAGVSQSPRYKVAKRGQDVALRCDPISGHVSLFWYQQALGQGPEFLTYFQNEAQLDKSGLPSDRFFAERPEGSVSTLKIQRTQQEDSAVYLCASSLLTGSYEQYFGPGTRLTVT.

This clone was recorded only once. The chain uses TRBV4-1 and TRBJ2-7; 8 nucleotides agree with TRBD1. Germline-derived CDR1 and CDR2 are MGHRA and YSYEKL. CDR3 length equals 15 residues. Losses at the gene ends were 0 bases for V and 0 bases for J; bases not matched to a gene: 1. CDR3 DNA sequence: TGCGCCAGCAGCCAAGATGGGACAGGCTCCTACGAGCAGTACTTC. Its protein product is CASSQDGTGSYEQYF.

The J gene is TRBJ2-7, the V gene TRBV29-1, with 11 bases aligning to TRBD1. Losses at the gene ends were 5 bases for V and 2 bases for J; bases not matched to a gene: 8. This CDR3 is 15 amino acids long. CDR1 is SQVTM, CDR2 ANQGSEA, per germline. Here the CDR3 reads CSVPTPGQGAYEQYF. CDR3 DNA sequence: TGCAGCGTTCCGACGCCGGGACAGGGGGCCTACGAGCAGTACTTC.

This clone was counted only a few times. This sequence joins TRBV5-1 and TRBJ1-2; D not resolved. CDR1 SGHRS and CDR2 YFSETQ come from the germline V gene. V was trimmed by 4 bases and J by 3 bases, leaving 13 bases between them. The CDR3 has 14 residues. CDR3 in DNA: TGCGCCAGCAGCCCTGACTCTCCCTACTATGGCTACACCTTC. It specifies CASSPDSPYYGYTF.

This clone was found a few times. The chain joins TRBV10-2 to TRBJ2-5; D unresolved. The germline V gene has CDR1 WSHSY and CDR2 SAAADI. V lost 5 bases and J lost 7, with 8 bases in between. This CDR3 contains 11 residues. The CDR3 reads CASSISGTQYF. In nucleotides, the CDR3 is TGCGCCAGCAGTATTAGTGGGACCCAGTACTTC.

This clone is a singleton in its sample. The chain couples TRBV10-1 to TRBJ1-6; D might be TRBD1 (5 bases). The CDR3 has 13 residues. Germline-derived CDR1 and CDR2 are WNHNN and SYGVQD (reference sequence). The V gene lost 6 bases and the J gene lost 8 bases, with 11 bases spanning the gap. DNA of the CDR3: TGCGCCAGCAGCTGGGGCAACGATTCACCCCTCCACTTT. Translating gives CASSWGNDSPLHF.

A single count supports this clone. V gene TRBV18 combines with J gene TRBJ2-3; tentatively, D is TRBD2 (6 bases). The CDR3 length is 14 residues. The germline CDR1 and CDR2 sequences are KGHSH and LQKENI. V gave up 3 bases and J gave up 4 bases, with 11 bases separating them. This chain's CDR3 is CASSPSWRADTQYF. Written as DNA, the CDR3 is TGTGCCAGCTCACCCAGCTGGAGGGCAGATACGCAGTATTTT.

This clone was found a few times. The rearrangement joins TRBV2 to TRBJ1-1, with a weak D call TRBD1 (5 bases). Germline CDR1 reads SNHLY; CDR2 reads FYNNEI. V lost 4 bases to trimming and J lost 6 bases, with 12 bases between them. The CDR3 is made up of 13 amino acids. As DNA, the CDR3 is TGTGCCAGCAGTGTCAGGGTTGGCTCTGAAGCTTTCTTT. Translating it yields CASSVRVGSEAFF. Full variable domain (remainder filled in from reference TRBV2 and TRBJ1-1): EPEVTQTPSHQVTQMGQEVILRCVPISNHLYFYWYRQILGQKVEFLVSFYNNEISEKSEIFDDQFSVERPDGSNFTLKIRSTKLEDSAMYFCASSVRVGSEAFFGQGTRLTVV.

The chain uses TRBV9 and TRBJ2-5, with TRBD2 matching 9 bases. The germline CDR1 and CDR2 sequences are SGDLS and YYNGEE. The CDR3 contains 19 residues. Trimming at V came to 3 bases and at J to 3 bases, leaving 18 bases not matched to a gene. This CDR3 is CASSAGQAAVAGVEETQYF. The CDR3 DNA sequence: TGTGCCAGCAGCGCCGGACAGGCAGCGGTAGCGGGGGTTGAAGAGACCCAGTACTTC.

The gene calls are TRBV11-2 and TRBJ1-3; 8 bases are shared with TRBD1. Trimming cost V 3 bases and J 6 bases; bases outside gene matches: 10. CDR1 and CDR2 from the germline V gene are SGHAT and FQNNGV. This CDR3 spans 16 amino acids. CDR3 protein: CASSLDRADRENTIYF. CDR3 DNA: TGTGCCAGCAGCTTGGACAGGGCCGATCGTGAAAACACCATATATTTT.

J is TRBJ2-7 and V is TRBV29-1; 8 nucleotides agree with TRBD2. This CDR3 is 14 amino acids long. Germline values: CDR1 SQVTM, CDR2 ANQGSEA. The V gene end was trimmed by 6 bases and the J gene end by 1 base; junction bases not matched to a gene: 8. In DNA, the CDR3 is TGCAGCGTCCTTGTGCGGGGGGCATCCTACGAGCAGTACTTC. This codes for CSVLVRGASYEQYF.

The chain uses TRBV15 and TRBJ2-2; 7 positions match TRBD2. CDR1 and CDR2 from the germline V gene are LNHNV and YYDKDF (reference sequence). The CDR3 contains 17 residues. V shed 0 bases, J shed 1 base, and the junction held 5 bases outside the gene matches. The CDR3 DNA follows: TGTGCCACCAGCAGAGATAAGTGGGAGGGGAACACCGGGGAGCTGTTTTTT. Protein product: CATSRDKWEGNTGELFF.

The CDR3 DNA reads TGTGCCAGCAGCCGGGACAAGGAGATCCAGCCCCAGCATTTT. Amino acid sequence: CASSRDKEIQPQHF. The V call is TRBV28, the J call TRBJ1-5; D possibly corresponds to TRBD1 (6 bases). Germline V gene sequence: CDR1 MDHEN, CDR2 SYDVKM. This CDR3 is built from 14 residues. V shed 6 bases and J shed 7 bases, with 16 bases lying between them.

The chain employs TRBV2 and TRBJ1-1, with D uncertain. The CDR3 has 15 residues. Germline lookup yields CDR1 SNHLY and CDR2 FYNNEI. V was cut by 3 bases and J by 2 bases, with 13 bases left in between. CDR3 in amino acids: CASSDSSYKNTEAFF. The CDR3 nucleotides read TGTGCCAGCAGTGATTCTTCGTACAAAAACACTGAAGCTTTCTTT.